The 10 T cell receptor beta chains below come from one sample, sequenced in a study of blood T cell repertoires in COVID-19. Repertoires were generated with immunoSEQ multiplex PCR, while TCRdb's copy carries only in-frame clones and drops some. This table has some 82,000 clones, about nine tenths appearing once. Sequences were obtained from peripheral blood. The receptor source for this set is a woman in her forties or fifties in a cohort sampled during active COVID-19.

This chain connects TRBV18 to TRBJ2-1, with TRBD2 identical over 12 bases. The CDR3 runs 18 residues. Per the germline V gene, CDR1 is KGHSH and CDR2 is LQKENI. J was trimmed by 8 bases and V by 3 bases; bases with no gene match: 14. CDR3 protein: CASSPVFLAGGISYEQFF. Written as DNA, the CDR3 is TGTGCCAGCTCACCGGTTTTTCTAGCGGGAGGGATATCTTATGAGCAGTTCTTC. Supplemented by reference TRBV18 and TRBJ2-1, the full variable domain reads NAGVMQNPRHLVRRRGQEARLRCSPMKGHSHVYWYRQLPEEGLKFMVYLQKENIIDESGMPKERFSAEFPKEGPSILRIQQVVRGDSAAYFCASSPVFLAGGISYEQFFGPGTRLTVL.

CDR3 sequence (DNA): TGTGCCAGCTCACCTACCACGGGGGTGAGGGAAAAACTGTTTTTT. This gives the protein CASSPTTGVREKLFF. The V gene is TRBV18, the J gene TRBJ1-4, with D maybe TRBD1 (5 bases). V was clipped by 3 bases and J by 8 bases, with 16 bases between them. Germline-derived CDR1 and CDR2 are KGHSH and LQKENI. CDR3 length equals 15 residues.

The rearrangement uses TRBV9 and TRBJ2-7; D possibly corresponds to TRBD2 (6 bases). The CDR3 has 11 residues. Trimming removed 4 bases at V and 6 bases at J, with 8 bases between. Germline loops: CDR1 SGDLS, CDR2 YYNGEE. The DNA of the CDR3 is TGTGCCAGCAGCCGGGACTCCGAGCAGTACTTC. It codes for CASSRDSEQYF.

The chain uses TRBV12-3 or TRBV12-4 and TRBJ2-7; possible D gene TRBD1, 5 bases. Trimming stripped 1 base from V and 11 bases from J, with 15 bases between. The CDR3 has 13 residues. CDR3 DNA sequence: TGTGCCAGCAGTTTAGGGACAACCCTTGGGGAGTACTTC. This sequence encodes CASSLGTTLGEYF.

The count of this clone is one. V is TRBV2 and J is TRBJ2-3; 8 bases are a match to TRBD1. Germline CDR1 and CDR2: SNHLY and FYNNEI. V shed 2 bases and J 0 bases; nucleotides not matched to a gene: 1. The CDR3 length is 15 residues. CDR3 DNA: TGTGCCAGCAGTGAAAGGACAGGGAGCACAGATACGCAGTATTTT. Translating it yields CASSERTGSTDTQYF.

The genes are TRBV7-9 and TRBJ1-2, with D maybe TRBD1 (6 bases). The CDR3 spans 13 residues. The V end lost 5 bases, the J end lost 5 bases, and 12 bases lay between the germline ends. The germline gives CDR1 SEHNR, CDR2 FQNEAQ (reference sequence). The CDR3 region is CASSPQGGYGYTF. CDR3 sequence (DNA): TGTGCCAGCAGCCCACAGGGTGGATATGGCTACACCTTC.

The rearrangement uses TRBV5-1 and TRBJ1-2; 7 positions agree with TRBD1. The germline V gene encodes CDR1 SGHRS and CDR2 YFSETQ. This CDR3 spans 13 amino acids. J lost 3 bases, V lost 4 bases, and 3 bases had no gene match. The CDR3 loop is CASSGQVDYGYTF. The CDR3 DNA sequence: TGCGCCAGCAGCGGACAGGTGGACTATGGCTACACCTTC.

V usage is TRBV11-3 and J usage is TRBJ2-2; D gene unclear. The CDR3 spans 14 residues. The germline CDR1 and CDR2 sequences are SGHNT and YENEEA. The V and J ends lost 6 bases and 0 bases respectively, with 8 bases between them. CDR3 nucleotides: TGTGCCAGCAGGCCTAGGACGAACACCGGGGAGCTGTTTTTT. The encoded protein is CASRPRTNTGELFF.

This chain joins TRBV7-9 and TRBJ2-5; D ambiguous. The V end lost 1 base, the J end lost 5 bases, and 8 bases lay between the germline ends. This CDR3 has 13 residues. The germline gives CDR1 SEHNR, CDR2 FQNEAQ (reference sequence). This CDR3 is CASSLGHVETQYF. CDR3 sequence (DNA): TGTGCCAGCAGCTTAGGACACGTTGAGACCCAGTACTTC.

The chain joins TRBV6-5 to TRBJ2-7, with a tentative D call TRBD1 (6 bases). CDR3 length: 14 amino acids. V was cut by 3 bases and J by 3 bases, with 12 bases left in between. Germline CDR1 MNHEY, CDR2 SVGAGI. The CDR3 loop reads CASSYSGQFYEQYF. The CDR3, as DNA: TGTGCCAGCAGTTATTCCGGACAGTTCTACGAGCAGTACTTC.